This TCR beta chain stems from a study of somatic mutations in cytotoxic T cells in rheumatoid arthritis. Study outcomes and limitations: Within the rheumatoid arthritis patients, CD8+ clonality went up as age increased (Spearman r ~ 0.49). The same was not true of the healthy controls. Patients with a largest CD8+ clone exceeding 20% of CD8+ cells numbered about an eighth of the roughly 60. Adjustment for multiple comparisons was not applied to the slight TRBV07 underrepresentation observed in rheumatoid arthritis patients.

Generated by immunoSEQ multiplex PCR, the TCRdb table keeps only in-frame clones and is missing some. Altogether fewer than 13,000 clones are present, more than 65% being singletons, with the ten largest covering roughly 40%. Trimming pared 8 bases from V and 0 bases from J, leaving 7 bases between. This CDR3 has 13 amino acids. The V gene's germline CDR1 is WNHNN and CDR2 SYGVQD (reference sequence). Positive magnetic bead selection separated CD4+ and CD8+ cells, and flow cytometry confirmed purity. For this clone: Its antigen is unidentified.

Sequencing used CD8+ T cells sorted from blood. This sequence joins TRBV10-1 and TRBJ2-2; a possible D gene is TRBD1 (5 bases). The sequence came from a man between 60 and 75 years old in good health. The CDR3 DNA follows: TGCGCCAGCCAGGGATCGAACACCGGGGAGCTGTTTTTT. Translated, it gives CASQGSNTGELFF.